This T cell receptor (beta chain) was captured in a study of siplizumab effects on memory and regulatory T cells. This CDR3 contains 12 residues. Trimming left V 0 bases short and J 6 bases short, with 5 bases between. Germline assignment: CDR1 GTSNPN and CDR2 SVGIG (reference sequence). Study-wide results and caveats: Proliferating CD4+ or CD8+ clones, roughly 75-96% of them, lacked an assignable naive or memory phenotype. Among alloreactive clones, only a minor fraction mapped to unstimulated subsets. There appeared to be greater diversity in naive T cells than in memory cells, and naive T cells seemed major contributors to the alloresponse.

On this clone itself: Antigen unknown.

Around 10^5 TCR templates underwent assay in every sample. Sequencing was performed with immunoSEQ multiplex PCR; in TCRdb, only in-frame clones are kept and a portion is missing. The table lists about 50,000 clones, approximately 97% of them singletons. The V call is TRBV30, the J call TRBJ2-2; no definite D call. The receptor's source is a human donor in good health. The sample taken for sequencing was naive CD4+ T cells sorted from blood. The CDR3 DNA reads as TGTGCCTGGAGTGTACTCGCCGGGGAGCTGTTTTTT. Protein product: CAWSVLAGELFF.